Listed below are T cell receptor beta chains from one sample, sequenced in a study of T cells of healthy individuals. TCRdb analysed the 5' RACE reads with MiXCR anew, one entry per CDR3 protein. Here the sample spans more than 85,000 distinct CDR3 sequences, under 20% being singletons. These receptors all stem from a human donor in good health. Both conserved end residues are part of each CDR3. Each record gives: J gene, clone size, V gene, D gene, CDR3 DNA, CDR3 protein. D genes are given only for firm matches. A clone size is listed for some rows: how often the clone was seen (once, few, many), or a class if it is expanded.

j_call: TRBJ1-6
clone_size: NA
v_call: TRBV5-1
d_call: NA
cdr3_nt: TGCGCCAGCAGCTTGCAGGGGCTTGGGTCACCCCTCCACTTT
cdr3_aa: CASSLQGLGSPLHF

j_call: TRBJ2-4
clone_size: NA
v_call: TRBV7-2
d_call: NA
cdr3_nt: TGTGCCAGCAGCCCCATCGGAGGGGCTGGGAACATTCAGTACTTC
cdr3_aa: CASSPIGGAGNIQYF

j_call: TRBJ2-5
clone_size: many
v_call: TRBV5-1
d_call: TRBD2
cdr3_nt: TGCGCCAGCAGCTTTAGCGGGTATCAAGAGACCCAGTACTTC
cdr3_aa: CASSFSGYQETQYF

j_call: TRBJ2-5
clone_size: many
v_call: TRBV7-3
d_call: TRBD2
cdr3_nt: TGTGCCAGCAGCTTAGTCGGTGAGACTAGCGGGGACGAAGAGACCCAGTACTTC
cdr3_aa: CASSLVGETSGDEETQYF

j_call: TRBJ2-3
clone_size: many
v_call: TRBV9
d_call: TRBD2
cdr3_nt: TGTGCCAGCAGCCCCCGGACTAGCGGGGGGCGGAGCACAGATACGCAGTATTTT
cdr3_aa: CASSPRTSGGRSTDTQYF

j_call: TRBJ1-1
clone_size: NA
v_call: TRBV28
d_call: NA
cdr3_nt: TGTGCCAGCAGTTTATTACGCACGAACACTGAAGCTTTCTTT
cdr3_aa: CASSLLRTNTEAFF

j_call: TRBJ2-1
clone_size: NA
v_call: TRBV7-2
d_call: TRBD1
cdr3_nt: TGTGCCAGCAGCACTTACAGGGGCAATGAGCAGTTCTTC
cdr3_aa: CASSTYRGNEQFF

j_call: TRBJ2-6
clone_size: NA
v_call: TRBV4-1
d_call: NA
cdr3_nt: TGCGCCAGCAGCCAAGAGAATCTGAGACTATCTGGGGCCAACGTCCTGACTTTC
cdr3_aa: CASSQENLRLSGANVLTF

j_call: TRBJ1-2
clone_size: few
v_call: TRBV4-3
d_call: NA
cdr3_nt: TGCGCCAGCACCCGAGGAGCTAACTATGGCTACACCTTC
cdr3_aa: CASTRGANYGYTF

j_call: TRBJ1-6
clone_size: many
v_call: TRBV7-9
d_call: NA
cdr3_nt: TGTGCCAGCAGCTTAAGGGATCGATCACCCCTCCACTTT
cdr3_aa: CASSLRDRSPLHF

j_call: TRBJ2-7
clone_size: NA
v_call: TRBV19
d_call: TRBD2
cdr3_nt: TGTGCCAGTAGTATCTTGGTAGCGGGGGGGCGAAGGAATGAGCAGTACTTC
cdr3_aa: CASSILVAGGRRNEQYF

j_call: TRBJ2-2
clone_size: NA
v_call: TRBV12-3/TRBV12-4
d_call: TRBD2
cdr3_nt: TGTGCCAGCAGTTCAGCGGGGGGGTGGACCGGGGAGCTGTTTTTT
cdr3_aa: CASSSAGGWTGELFF

j_call: TRBJ2-5
clone_size: NA
v_call: TRBV6-5
d_call: NA
cdr3_nt: TGTGCCAGCAGTAGACGACAAGAGACCCAGTACTTC
cdr3_aa: CASSRRQETQYF

j_call: TRBJ2-1
clone_size: NA
v_call: TRBV24-1
d_call: TRBD1
cdr3_nt: TGTGCCACCAGTGATTTTGCATGGGACAGGGGTGGCAATGAGCAGTTCTTC
cdr3_aa: CATSDFAWDRGGNEQFF

j_call: TRBJ1-4
clone_size: NA
v_call: TRBV4-2
d_call: NA
cdr3_nt: TGTGCCAGCAGCCAAGAGGATGAAAAACTGTTTTTT
cdr3_aa: CASSQEDEKLFF

j_call: TRBJ1-5
clone_size: many
v_call: TRBV3-1
d_call: TRBD1
cdr3_nt: TGTGCCAGCAGCCGCACAGGGACAGAAAATCAGCCCCAGCATTTT
cdr3_aa: CASSRTGTENQPQHF

j_call: TRBJ1-5
clone_size: few
v_call: TRBV10-3
d_call: NA
cdr3_nt: TGTGCCATCAGTGAGGACAATCAGCCCCAGCATTTT
cdr3_aa: CAISEDNQPQHF

j_call: TRBJ1-1
clone_size: many
v_call: TRBV20-1
d_call: TRBD1
cdr3_nt: TGCAGTGCTAGAGATCCGGACAGGGAAAACACTGAAGCTTTCTTT
cdr3_aa: CSARDPDRENTEAFF

j_call: TRBJ1-2
clone_size: NA
v_call: TRBV28
d_call: TRBD1
cdr3_nt: TGTGCCAGCACATCCACGGACAGGGTGAAGTATGGCTACACCTTC
cdr3_aa: CASTSTDRVKYGYTF

j_call: TRBJ2-2
clone_size: NA
v_call: TRBV4-3
d_call: NA
cdr3_nt: TGCGCCAGCAGCCAAGAGACAGGAAGGCACGGGGAGCTGTTTTTT
cdr3_aa: CASSQETGRHGELFF

j_call: TRBJ1-5
clone_size: few
v_call: TRBV27
d_call: TRBD1
cdr3_nt: TGTGCCAGCAGTTTCTCAACAGGGGGCGGTCAGCCCCAGCATTTT
cdr3_aa: CASSFSTGGGQPQHF

j_call: TRBJ2-3
clone_size: NA
v_call: TRBV5-4
d_call: TRBD2
cdr3_nt: TGTGCCAGCAGCGGGTCTAGCGGGAGCACAGATACGCAGTATTTT
cdr3_aa: CASSGSSGSTDTQYF

j_call: TRBJ2-5
clone_size: NA
v_call: TRBV28
d_call: NA
cdr3_nt: TGTGCCAGCAGTACCGGGACTTTTGGGGAGACCCAGTACTTC
cdr3_aa: CASSTGTFGETQYF

j_call: TRBJ2-3
clone_size: NA
v_call: TRBV29-1
d_call: NA
cdr3_nt: TGCAGCGTAGCACAGGCCACAGATACGCAGTATTTT
cdr3_aa: CSVAQATDTQYF

j_call: TRBJ1-6
clone_size: few
v_call: TRBV5-5
d_call: NA
cdr3_nt: TGTGCCAGCAGTCCAGGGGTCTCACCCCTCCACTTT
cdr3_aa: CASSPGVSPLHF

j_call: TRBJ2-7
clone_size: NA
v_call: TRBV18
d_call: NA
cdr3_nt: TGTGCCAGCTCACTAAGGAACTACGAGCAGTACTTC
cdr3_aa: CASSLRNYEQYF

j_call: TRBJ1-4
clone_size: many
v_call: TRBV29-1
d_call: NA
cdr3_nt: TGCAGCGTTGAAGATAGCAAGGGGAAACTGTTTTTT
cdr3_aa: CSVEDSKGKLFF

j_call: TRBJ2-5
clone_size: NA
v_call: TRBV12-3/TRBV12-4
d_call: NA
cdr3_nt: TGTGCCAGCAGTTTAGTCTCTCCCCAAGAGACCCAGTACTTC
cdr3_aa: CASSLVSPQETQYF

j_call: TRBJ1-2
clone_size: NA
v_call: TRBV12-3/TRBV12-4
d_call: NA
cdr3_nt: TGTGCCAGCAGCCGAGATTCCGATTTCAATGGCTACACCTTC
cdr3_aa: CASSRDSDFNGYTF

j_call: TRBJ1-1
clone_size: many
v_call: TRBV27
d_call: NA
cdr3_nt: TGTGCCAGCAGCCTAATAAAAGGGTCCACTGAAGCTTTCTTT
cdr3_aa: CASSLIKGSTEAFF

j_call: TRBJ2-1
clone_size: NA
v_call: TRBV14
d_call: TRBD1
cdr3_nt: TGTGCCAGCAGCCAGGGGACAGGGTTCAATGAGCAGTTCTTC
cdr3_aa: CASSQGTGFNEQFF

j_call: TRBJ2-7
clone_size: many
v_call: TRBV25-1
d_call: TRBD2
cdr3_nt: TGTGCCAGCAGTGTTACTAGCGGGGAACCCTACGAGCAGTACTTC
cdr3_aa: CASSVTSGEPYEQYF

j_call: TRBJ2-7
clone_size: few
v_call: TRBV4-1
d_call: TRBD1
cdr3_nt: TGCGCCAGCAGCTTGGACAGGGGCCCCTACGAGCAGTACTTC
cdr3_aa: CASSLDRGPYEQYF

j_call: TRBJ2-3
clone_size: few
v_call: TRBV20-1
d_call: NA
cdr3_nt: TGCAGTTATCTAAACCGGGCCCAGAGCACAGATACGCAGTATTTT
cdr3_aa: CSYLNRAQSTDTQYF

j_call: TRBJ2-7
clone_size: NA
v_call: TRBV6-5
d_call: NA
cdr3_nt: TGTGCCAGCAGTTATAGTACCGGGGGCTCCTACGAGCAGTACTTC
cdr3_aa: CASSYSTGGSYEQYF

j_call: TRBJ1-1
clone_size: few
v_call: TRBV6-1
d_call: TRBD1
cdr3_nt: TGTGCCAGCAGTGGCCCGGGACAGATAATGAACACTGAAGCTTTCTTT
cdr3_aa: CASSGPGQIMNTEAFF